This T cell receptor (beta chain) was sequenced in a study of cytomegalovirus exposure and HLA in healthy donors. Study in general: HLA-typed donors contributed approximately 92 million unique TCRs, which were held in an early data release.

PCR used 60 Vbeta primers and 13 Jbeta primers. Method: immunoSEQ multiplex PCR; TCRdb's copy keeps in-frame clones and lacks some. The sample gives approximately 200,000 clones, 60% to 80% of which show up once; approximately 3% is in the top ten. Worth noting for this clone: Its antigen remains unidentified.

The study, taken as a whole, reports: Published work reported that the classifier diagnosed cytomegalovirus status with high specificity and sensitivity.

V was pared by 2 bases and J by 4 bases, with 2 bases of the junction left unmatched. This CDR3 is built from 14 residues. Germline-derived CDR1 and CDR2 are SNHLY and FYNNEI. V usage is TRBV2 and J usage is TRBJ1-5, with 7 bases fitting TRBD1. The receptor comes from a woman aged 25-40 years in good health and CMV-seropositive. Input material: PBMCs. This chain's CDR3 is CASSERDRNQPQHF. CDR3 bases: TGTGCCAGCAGTGAAAGGGACAGAAATCAGCCCCAGCATTTT. The full variable domain, its missing parts supplied by reference TRBV2 and TRBJ1-5, is EPEVTQTPSHQVTQMGQEVILRCVPISNHLYFYWYRQILGQKVEFLVSFYNNEISEKSEIFDDQFSVERPDGSNFTLKIRSTKLEDSAMYFCASSERDRNQPQHFGDGTRLSIL.